A selection of T cell receptor beta chains follows, all from one sample in a study of a mutant IDH1 vaccine in newly diagnosed glioma. The protocol was immunoSEQ multiplex PCR, while the TCRdb copy is restricted to in-frame clones and leaves out a portion. The table lists 35,000 to 40,000 clones, about 73% of them singletons. The material was PBMCs, obtained from a glioma patient treated with radiotherapy, temozolomide or both. The receptors come from a man in his forties with glioma. Some clones in this sample may be carry-over from other donors' samples. Both conserved end residues are part of each CDR3. D genes are given only for firm matches. Clone size is given for some rows only: seen once, a few or many times, or a class if the clone is expanded.

TRBJ2-4 | 14 | once | TRBD1 | TRBV5-1 | TGCGCCAGCAGCTTGGACAGGGGGCGAGTCATTCAGTACTTC | CASSLDRGRVIQYF
TRBJ2-2 | 15 | once | . | TRBV5-1 | TGCGCCAGCAGCCCCCCGACAGTGAACACCGGGGAGCTGTTTTTT | CASSPPTVNTGELFF
TRBJ2-7 | 17 | . | . | TRBV7-9 | TGTGCCAGCAGCTCCCACGGGCTGACAGCACCTTCCTACGAGCAGTACTTC | CASSSHGLTAPSYEQYF
TRBJ2-3 | 17 | . | . | TRBV4-1 | TGCGCCAGCAGCCAAGGGGCACGAGGGGGGGCCGCAGATACGCAGTATTTT | CASSQGARGGAADTQYF
TRBJ1-5 | 15 | . | TRBD1 | TRBV19 | TGTGCCAGTAGTAGGGTCCGGGACAGGGATCAGCCCCAGCATTTT | CASSRVRDRDQPQHF
TRBJ2-2 | 15 | . | . | TRBV18 | TGTGCCAGCTCACCACTGATACTGAGCACCGGGGAGCTGTTTTTT | CASSPLILSTGELFF
TRBJ1-6 | 16 | . | . | TRBV4-2 | TGTGCCAGCAGCCAAGATGGGGTAGGGTATAATTCACCCCTCCACTTT | CASSQDGVGYNSPLHF
TRBJ1-2 | 12 | . | . | TRBV7-9 | TGTGCCAGCAGCTTTACTATCTATGGCTACACCTTC | CASSFTIYGYTF
TRBJ1-1 | 14 | medium-sized | . | TRBV7-2 | TGTGCCAGCAGTCCCGGACTTGGGATCGGGGAAGCTTTCTTT | CASSPGLGIGEAFF
TRBJ2-7 | 17 | once | TRBD2 | TRBV5-1 | TGCGCCAGCAGCTTTTTTGGGAGGGAGAGGAGCTCCTACGAGCAGTACTTC | CASSFFGRERSSYEQYF
TRBJ1-4 | 16 | . | TRBD1 | TRBV15 | TGTGCCACCAGCAGAACGACAGGGGGAACTAATGAAAAACTGTTTTTT | CATSRTTGGTNEKLFF
TRBJ1-1 | 15 | . | . | TRBV2 | TGTGCCAGCACCACCAACAGGGCCATGAACACTGAAGCTTTCTTT | CASTTNRAMNTEAFF
TRBJ2-2 | 19 | . | TRBD2 | TRBV7-9 | TGTGCCAGCAGCGCGCCCGTACTAGCGGGGGCCTCGAACACCGGGGAGCTGTTTTTT | CASSAPVLAGASNTGELFF
TRBJ1-1 | 13 | . | . | TRBV19 | TGTGCCAGTAGTATACGTAGGGCCACTGAAGCTTTCTTT | CASSIRRATEAFF
TRBJ1-3 | 11 | . | . | TRBV25-1 | TGTGCCAGCAGGGGGGGAAACACCATATATTTT | CASRGGNTIYF